This entry concerns a single TCR beta chain. Its antigen remains unidentified. PCR employed 60 Vbeta and 13 Jbeta primers. Using immunoSEQ multiplex PCR, the repertoire was profiled, and TCRdb retains in-frame clones only, with some absent. The sample gives some 190,000 clones, around 80% of which show up once; roughly 2% is in the top ten. This entry is derived from a study of cytomegalovirus exposure and HLA in healthy donors. Whole-study findings and limits: Later on, analysis showed that most CMV-associated TCR beta chains appeared to be HLA-restricted.

Sequenced input: PBMCs. This sequence was found in a woman aged 30 to 39 in good health and CMV-seronegative.

CDR3 amino acids: CASSTGLAGDHNEQFF. CDR3 coding DNA: TGTGCCAGCAGCACCGGACTAGCGGGGGACCACAATGAGCAGTTCTTC. V is TRBV5-4 and J is TRBJ2-1, with 13 bases aligning to TRBD2. Germline trimming cut 4 bases from V and 5 bases from J; bases unmatched to any gene: 6. The CDR3 loop spans 16 amino acids. CDR1 and CDR2 from the germline V gene are SGHNT and YYREEE (reference sequence).